The 12 T cell receptor beta chains below all came from one sample that was sequenced in a study of shared clonotypes between healthy human individuals. Clones were read by immunoSEQ multiplex PCR, and TCRdb kept only the in-frame ones, dropping some. The table includes approximately 1.4 million clones, 95% to 99% detected once. Material: naive CD4+ T cells sorted from blood. Subset meaning: CD45RA+ positively selected. Receptors were obtained from a man aged 25-45 years in good health.

Written as DNA, the CDR3 is TGTGCCAGCAGTTTCCTCTCCATCTACGAGCAGTACTTC. Its protein is CASSFLSIYEQYF. The rearrangement links TRBV28 to TRBJ2-7; D remains ambiguous. CDR1 is MDHEN and CDR2 is SYDVKM in the germline V gene. The CDR3 totals 13 residues. V gave up 3 bases and J gave up 3 bases, with 9 bases separating them.

The rearrangement joins TRBV7-3 to TRBJ1-3; 12 positions agree with TRBD1. The CDR3 sequence is 15 residues long. V lost 5 bases and J lost 6; bases outside the gene matches: 5. Germline CDR1 is SGHTA and CDR2 is FQGTGA. The CDR3 sequence is CASSRDRGRENTIYF. DNA for the CDR3: TGTGCCAGCAGCCGGGACAGGGGGCGAGAAAACACCATATATTTT.

This clone is a singleton in its sample. The J gene is TRBJ2-2, the V gene TRBV7-9, with a tentative D call TRBD1 (5 bases). Germline CDR1 and CDR2: SEHNR and FQNEAQ (reference sequence). The CDR3 has 13 amino acids. V lost 0 bases and J 13 bases, leaving 12 bases between the germline ends. CDR3: CASSLARTGWLFF. CDR3 in DNA: TGTGCCAGCAGCTTAGCGCGTACAGGATGGCTGTTTTTT.

J is TRBJ2-2 and V is TRBV18; maybe TRBD1 (5 bases). The germline gives CDR1 KGHSH, CDR2 LQKENI. Trimming removed 3 bases at V and 4 bases at J, with 12 bases between. The CDR3 spans 15 residues. DNA of the CDR3: TGTGCCAGCTCACCCAGGGCGGTACGCACCGGGGAGCTGTTTTTT. Translated: CASSPRAVRTGELFF.

A single count supports this clone. The chain joins TRBV18 to TRBJ2-7, with D unresolved. Trimming stripped 3 bases from V and 6 bases from J, with 21 bases between. In germline, CDR1 is KGHSH, CDR2 LQKENI. This CDR3 region has 16 residues. The CDR3 protein is CASSPRAGRVMGEQYF. DNA of the CDR3: TGTGCCAGCTCACCCCGGGCTGGGCGCGTGATGGGCGAGCAGTACTTC.

This sequence joins TRBV11-2 and TRBJ2-7; D call uncertain. The CDR3 extends over 12 amino acids. Germline CDR1 is SGHAT and CDR2 is FQNNGV. V lost 5 bases, J lost 2 bases, and 7 bases lay in between. The CDR3 sequence: CASSRSTYEQYF. For the CDR3, the DNA is TGTGCCAGCAGCCGATCGACCTACGAGCAGTACTTC.

The J gene is TRBJ2-3, the V gene TRBV29-1; D is undetermined. Germline V gives CDR1 SQVTM, CDR2 ANQGSEA. Trimming pared 7 bases from V and 2 bases from J, leaving 13 bases between. This CDR3 is 13 amino acids long. The CDR3 DNA sequence: TGCAGCGCCTGTACGATCCTCACAGATACGCAGTATTTT. Translating it yields CSACTILTDTQYF.

J is TRBJ1-3 and V is TRBV16; TRBD1 agrees at 9 bases. The CDR3 consists of 14 residues. Per germline, CDR1 KGHSY and CDR2 FQNENV. V shed 0 bases, J shed 7 bases, and the junction held 1 base outside the gene matches. The CDR3 sequence: CASSQSGQGNTIYF. CDR3 DNA: TGTGCCAGCAGCCAATCGGGACAGGGTAACACCATATATTTT.

The CDR3 protein is CASSERDSLDTQYF. The CDR3 coding sequence is TGTGCCAGCAGTGAGAGGGACAGTTTGGATACGCAGTATTTT. The chain employs TRBV6-1 and TRBJ2-3; 7 bases align to TRBD1. This CDR3 spans 14 amino acids. Looked up from germline, CDR1 is MNHNS and CDR2 is SASEGT. J lost 6 bases, V lost 3 bases, and 6 bases had no gene match.

The V gene is TRBV7-9, the J gene TRBJ2-7, with 8 bases that match TRBD2. This CDR3 has 17 amino acids. CDR1 and CDR2 (germline): SEHNR, FQNEAQ (reference sequence). V dropped 1 base and J dropped 6; count of bases not matched to a gene: 14. CDR3 protein: CASSLGSGSGSIREQYF. The CDR3 nucleotides are TGTGCCAGCAGCTTAGGGTCTGGAAGCGGGAGCATTCGCGAGCAGTACTTC.

CDR3 DNA: TGTGCCAGCAGCGCCCAGGTTTACCGCAATCAGCCCCAGCATTTT. It specifies CASSAQVYRNQPQHF. The rearrangement uses TRBV7-2 and TRBJ1-5; D ambiguous. The CDR3 runs to 15 residues. V dropped 5 bases and J dropped 2 bases, with 13 bases sitting between them. Germline V lookup: CDR1 SGHTA, CDR2 FQGNSA.

This clone showed up just a few times. The chain couples TRBV14 to TRBJ2-4; a possible D gene is TRBD2 (6 bases). CDR1 and CDR2 from the germline V gene are SGHDN and FVKESK. The CDR3 spans 14 residues. Trimming took 6 bases from V and 7 from J, leaving 16 bases between them. The CDR3 spells CASRHNALANIQYF. CDR3 nucleotides: TGTGCCAGCAGACATAACGCCCTAGCGAACATTCAGTACTTC. Looking up the rest from reference TRBV14 and TRBJ2-4 gives the full variable domain: EAGVTQFPSHSVIEKGQTVTLRCDPISGHDNLYWYRRVMGKEIKFLLHFVKESKQDESGMPNNRFLAERTGGTYSTLKVQPAELEDSGVYFCASRHNALANIQYFGAGTRLSVL.